This entry lists 19 T cell receptor beta chains sequenced from one sample in a study of cytomegalovirus exposure and HLA in healthy donors. The PCR ran on 60 Vbeta and 13 Jbeta primers. Sequencing used immunoSEQ multiplex PCR; TCRdb keeps in-frame clones, though not all of them. The sample lists some 130,000 clones; roughly 70% were seen once. The sample was PBMCs. Every receptor here comes from a human donor in good health.

The J gene is TRBJ2-7, the V gene TRBV4-1, with 9 bases identical to TRBD2. This CDR3 spans 19 amino acids. V was pared by 1 base and J by 3 bases, with 16 bases of the junction left unmatched. The germline gives CDR1 MGHRA, CDR2 YSYEKL. CDR3 coding DNA: TGCGCCAGCAGCCAAGTAATTAGCGGGAGTCGATTAAAGCTCTACGAGCAGTACTTC. It specifies CASSQVISGSRLKLYEQYF.

This clone was counted only a few times. The chain has TRBV4-1 and TRBJ2-1; TRBD2 is a possible D gene (6 bases). V lost 4 bases and J 5 bases, leaving 18 bases between the germline ends. The CDR3 loop spans 16 amino acids. CDR1 and CDR2 (germline): MGHRA, YSYEKL. The CDR3 protein is CASSPDGTGVHNEQFF. CDR3 nucleotide sequence: TGCGCCAGCAGCCCCGACGGAACGGGAGTTCACAATGAGCAGTTCTTC.

V and J are TRBV9 and TRBJ1-5; the D is unclear. With 0 bases removed from V and 4 bases from J, the gap between germline ends came to 11 bases. Germline CDR1 SGDLS, CDR2 YYNGEE. The CDR3 has 15 amino acids. The CDR3 bases are TGTGCCAGCAGCGTAGATAACAGCCAAAATCAGCCCCAGCATTTT. It encodes CASSVDNSQNQPQHF.

V usage is TRBV7-3 and J usage is TRBJ2-7, with 9 bases lining up with TRBD2. The CDR3 runs 13 residues. Germline V gene lookup returns CDR1 SGHTA and CDR2 FQGTGA. V dropped 3 bases and J dropped 4; count of bases not matched to a gene: 1. The chain's CDR3 is CASSLTSGYEQYF. The DNA for the CDR3 is TGTGCCAGCAGCTTGACTAGCGGATACGAGCAGTACTTC.

The sample holds one count of this clone. The chain couples TRBV4-1 to TRBJ2-1; tentatively, D is TRBD2 (7 bases). Germline CDR1 MGHRA, CDR2 YSYEKL. The CDR3 totals 19 residues. V lost 3 bases and J 7 bases, leaving 28 bases between the germline ends. The CDR3 loop reads CASSQTLGGEAGKMNEQFF. As DNA, the CDR3 is TGCGCCAGCAGCCAGACCTTAGGGGGGGAAGCGGGAAAGATGAATGAGCAGTTCTTC.

V usage is TRBV27 and J usage is TRBJ2-5; 8 bases fit TRBD2. Germline V lookup: CDR1 MNHEY, CDR2 SMNVEV (reference sequence). This CDR3 contains 18 residues. The J segment lost 2 bases and the V segment lost 0 bases, leaving 11 bases of the junction unmatched. CDR3 sequence (DNA): TGTGCCAGCAGTTTATCGCTAGCGGGCCCTCCATCGCAAGAGACCCAGTACTTC. As protein: CASSLSLAGPPSQETQYF.

This clone was observed once. The rearrangement links TRBV28 to TRBJ2-7; weak D call: TRBD1 (6 bases). The germline CDR1 and CDR2 sequences are MDHEN and SYDVKM. The germline V and J ends were trimmed by 6 bases and 2 bases, with 14 bases remaining between them. This CDR3 is 14 amino acids long. CDR3 nucleotides: TGTGCCAGCAGACTGGCAGGGGTTACCTACGAGCAGTACTTC. It is translated as CASRLAGVTYEQYF.

The chain uses TRBV2 and TRBJ2-7; TRBD2 might be the D (6 bases). This CDR3 region has 13 residues. CDR1 and CDR2 (germline): SNHLY, FYNNEI. V lost 8 bases to trimming and J lost 4 bases, with 15 bases between them. The DNA for the CDR3 is TGTGCCAGCCAGAAGGGGAGGACTTACGAGCAGTACTTC. Its translation is CASQKGRTYEQYF.

This chain joins TRBV5-6 and TRBJ2-3; no firm D call. V was cut by 2 bases and J by 2 bases, with 6 bases left in between. This CDR3 contains 13 residues. Germline CDR1 reads SGHDT; CDR2 reads YYEEEE. The CDR3 protein is CASSFLVTDTQYF. DNA of the CDR3: TGTGCCAGCAGCTTTTTAGTCACAGATACGCAGTATTTT.

This clone occurred a few times. V and J are TRBV5-8 and TRBJ1-2, with D uncertain. Trimming pared 4 bases from V and 3 bases from J, leaving 10 bases between. In germline, CDR1 is SGHTS, CDR2 YDEGEE. The CDR3 sequence is 13 residues long. The CDR3 here is CASSPVTDYGYTF. For the CDR3, the DNA is TGTGCCAGCAGCCCGGTAACAGACTATGGCTACACCTTC.

This rearrangement joins TRBV2 to TRBJ2-1, with 7 bases aligning to TRBD1. Germline V CDR1 and CDR2: SNHLY, FYNNEI. This CDR3 has 13 residues. J lost 0 bases, V lost 7 bases, and 0 bases had no gene match. CDR3 DNA sequence: TGTGCCAGCACAGGGGGCTCCTACAATGAGCAGTTCTTC. It encodes CASTGGSYNEQFF.

The genes are TRBV5-4 and TRBJ2-7; the D gene is possibly TRBD2 (7 bases). With 2 bases removed from V and 6 bases from J, the gap between germline ends came to 15 bases. Germline loops: CDR1 SGHNT, CDR2 YYREEE (reference sequence). The CDR3 spans 14 residues. The CDR3 DNA reads as TGTGCCAGCAGCTTTGGGGGGGCGAGCCGCGAGCAGTACTTC. It codes for CASSFGGASREQYF. Full variable domain (missing parts from reference TRBV5-4 and TRBJ2-7): ETGVTQSPTHLIKTRGQQVTLRCSSQSGHNTVSWYQQALGQGPQFIFQYYREEENGRGNFPPRFSGLQFPNYSSELNVNALELDDSALYLCASSFGGASREQYFGPGTRLTVT.

The chain is built from TRBV11-3 and TRBJ2-7; D gene ambiguous. Per germline, CDR1 SGHNT and CDR2 YENEEA. The CDR3 extends over 12 amino acids. V was pared by 4 bases and J by 7 bases, with 11 bases between. CDR3 sequence reads: CASSSSLLEQYF. The CDR3 DNA follows: TGTGCCAGCAGCTCGAGCCTTTTGGAGCAGTACTTC.

The chain recombines TRBV10-3 with TRBJ1-1; D is possibly TRBD1 (5 bases). Per germline, CDR1 ENHRY and CDR2 SYGVKD. Trimming took 0 bases from V and 10 from J, leaving 15 bases between them. The CDR3 is 14 residues long. CDR3 in DNA: TGTGCCATCAGTGAGTCAAGCGGGCAGGGTCGAGCTTTCTTT. Encoded protein: CAISESSGQGRAFF.

This rearrangement joins TRBV5-6 to TRBJ2-5; D might be TRBD2 (7 bases). V was shortened by 4 bases and J by 6 bases, with 13 bases between the two germline ends. CDR3 size: 13 residues. The germline gives CDR1 SGHDT, CDR2 YYEEEE. The CDR3 loop reads CASSLGGGKTQYF. CDR3 nucleotide sequence: TGTGCCAGCAGCCTGGGAGGGGGAAAGACCCAGTACTTC.

The rearrangement links TRBV28 to TRBJ2-4, with D possibly matching TRBD2 (6 bases). V was cut by 3 bases and J by 5 bases, with 11 bases left in between. The CDR3 has 14 residues. CDR1 is MDHEN and CDR2 is SYDVKM in the germline V gene. In DNA form, the CDR3 reads TGTGCCAGCAGTTTGCCCGGGACTCAAAACATTCAGTACTTC. Its translation is CASSLPGTQNIQYF.

This chain joins TRBV18 and TRBJ2-3; 7 nucleotides align to TRBD1. Losses at the gene ends were 2 bases for V and 0 bases for J; bases not matched to a gene: 2. This CDR3 spans 15 amino acids. Per germline, CDR1 KGHSH and CDR2 LQKENI. The DNA of the CDR3 is TGTGCCAGCTCACCAGGACAGGTTAGCACAGATACGCAGTATTTT. Amino acids: CASSPGQVSTDTQYF.

The J gene is TRBJ2-3, the V gene TRBV4-1; unclear D gene. This CDR3 spans 13 amino acids. V lost 1 base and J lost 1, with 3 bases in between. The germline V gene encodes CDR1 MGHRA and CDR2 YSYEKL. CDR3 nucleotides: TGCGCCAGCAGCCAAGCAGGCACAGATACGCAGTATTTT. This codes for CASSQAGTDTQYF.

The V call is TRBV5-1, the J call TRBJ2-3, with D possibly TRBD2 on 6 matching bases. The CDR3 sequence is 14 residues long. CDR1 and CDR2 (germline): SGHRS, YFSETQ. V lost 7 bases and J 1 base, leaving 13 bases between the germline ends. The DNA of the CDR3 is TGCGCCAGCCAGCTAGCGCTTGGCACAGATACGCAGTATTTT. Residues: CASQLALGTDTQYF.